This TCR beta chain was obtained from a study of blood T cells in healthy people across ages. Regarding the study as a whole: Older age coincided with a roughly linear decline in TCR beta diversity per million T cells. Diversity was higher, and naive CD4+ cells more numerous, in long-lived donors than in aged donors.

The V gene's germline CDR1 is SGDLS and CDR2 YYNGEE. This CDR3 spans 15 amino acids. Trimming cost V 4 bases and J 9 bases, with 17 bases left between them. This clonotype was found a few times. Its antigen is currently unknown. Extraction of total RNA produced a minimum of 5 micrograms from each sample. Primed by a sample-barcoded 5' primer and a J-beta primer mix, a second PCR proceeded for roughly 7 to 11 cycles. Each cDNA molecule, via a template-switch adaptor with 12 random nucleotides, was tagged. TCRdb analysed the 5' RACE reads with MiXCR anew, one entry per CDR3 protein. The sample comprises roughly 1,800,000 distinct CDR3 sequences, around 50% of which are singletons, and 2% to 2.5% rests with the top ten.

The sequence was obtained from a woman in her 40s in good health. The chain employs TRBV9 and TRBJ1-6; D not resolved. The sample comprised blood. CDR3 nucleotides: TGTGCCAGCAGCCCAACCCAAGGCCCCGGTTCACCCCTCCACTTT. It specifies CASSPTQGPGSPLHF.